This TCR beta chain was sequenced for a study of human T cells and chemical hapten exposure (dated by TCRdb to about 2021). Regarding the study in general: For sensitization, 2% DPC in acetone was applied to a roughly 2 cm by roughly 2 cm area of upper inner arm skin. Weekly therapeutic DPC doses were additionally applied to the scalp of patients throughout the approximately 24-week study period. Patch testing was done on the upper back using Finn chambers containing 0.01% DPC, and results were scored after 6 days according to International Contact Dermatitis Research Group standards. The patient cohort, mostly female, included alopecia areata with under or over 50% scalp involvement, alopecia totalis and alopecia universalis. Libraries were pooled for sequencing, and per-sample TCR yields varied mainly because of small differences in library volumes within the pool. Peripheral blood TCR repertoire changes were tracked in vivo in alopecia patients during primary and secondary sensitization to the hapten diphenylcyclopropenone (DPC). Blood samples were taken from patients before sensitization (week 0) and at 2, 6 and about 24 weeks after DPC sensitization. About 29 alopecia patients gave blood for TCR sequencing at one to four time points (pre-sensitization, 2, 6 and 24 weeks). What the authors observed across the whole study: Significantly more large CDR3 similarity clusters were formed by expanded TCRs than by pre-sensitization or healthy control sets, consistent with antigen-driven responses. DPC sensitization did not change how many TCRs were above 1 in 1000 frequency, and no evidence was found of alterations in global repertoire structure. All patients had alopecia, a presumed autoimmune disease, so their immune response might differ from that of healthy individuals. The number of PT1 expanded TCRs positively correlated with patch test score, significant at thresholds 8, 16 and 32 but not 4. After repeated subsampling, changes were observed in the strength of the expansion versus patch-test correlation and in the threshold at which the correlation became significant.

Library prep was done by RACE. TCRdb shows the sequencer as NextSeq 500. During library preparation, unique molecular identifiers were attached to individual cDNA molecules so that TCRs could be counted in a quantitative, reproducible way. Each blood RNA sample was used to sequence both TCR alpha and TCR beta chains. The authors' analysis ran thus. A median of about 100,000 TCRs per sample was observed, with a range of about 23,224 to 750,000. The Decombinator software suite was used to annotate V, J and CDR3 in the TCR reads. To make PS versus PT1 abundance plots, every sample was subsampled to the same number of TCRs (28,000). Expanded TCRs were defined as absent before sensitization and observed at least eight times at the 2-week time point. The raw public reads went through TCRdb reprocessing: fastp at Q25, MiXCR clone calling, in-frame beta chains kept. Rows are unified per CDR3 protein, each entry keeping the most common DNA and genes. TCRdb's processing, not the authors' own work, is the source of the V and J calls. The table for this sample lists tens of thousands of distinct CDR3 sequences; about 10% of them were counted only once. The ten largest account for around 6.3% of the sample.

The V and J ends are trimmed by 6 bases and 4 bases, leaving 16 bases between them. The CDR3 starts with the cysteine, ends with the phenylalanine, and has 15 residues. The kept DNA is CDR3 alone, 45 bases in frame from the first base. CDR1 and CDR2 are drawn from the germline V gene: MNHEY, SVGEGT. Explained via the paper, the time point label denotes: pre-sensitization, week 0. This specimen's treatment or condition label, per the study, means: therapeutic diphenylcyclopropenone sensitization with weekly scalp DPC. At every patch-test visit, the blood draw took place before the patch test was put on. Eligible patients were aged 18 to 70, diagnosed with alopecia, deemed suitable for DPC therapy, and excluded if pregnant. Total RNA was extracted from unfractionated whole blood collected in Tempus Blood RNA tubes. About this clonotype: Its recognized antigen is unknown. The sample holds no much larger clone one base away, and base qualities are not on file.

The sample was whole blood, taken in connection with sensitization to the hapten diphenylcyclopropenone (DPC). The source is a man between 25 and 39 years old with alopecia areata. Some clones in this sample may be carry-over from other donors' samples. This chain joins TRBV6-2 or TRBV6-3 to TRBJ2-1, with no confident D gene call. The nucleotide sequence is given as TGTGCCAGCAGACGGGTTTTCTTAATATACAATGAGCAGTTCTTC. Its translation is CASRRVFLIYNEQFF.